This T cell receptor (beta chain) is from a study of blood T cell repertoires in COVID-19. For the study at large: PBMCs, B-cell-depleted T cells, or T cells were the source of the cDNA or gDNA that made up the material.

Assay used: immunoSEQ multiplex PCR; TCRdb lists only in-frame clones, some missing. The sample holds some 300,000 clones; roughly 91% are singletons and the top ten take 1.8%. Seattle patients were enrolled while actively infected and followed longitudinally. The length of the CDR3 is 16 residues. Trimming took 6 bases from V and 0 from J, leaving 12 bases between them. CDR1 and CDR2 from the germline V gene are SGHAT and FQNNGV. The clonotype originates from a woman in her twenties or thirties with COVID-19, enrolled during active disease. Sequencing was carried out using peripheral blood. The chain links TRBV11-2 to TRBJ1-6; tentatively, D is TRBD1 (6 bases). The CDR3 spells CASSTGLFSYNSPLHF. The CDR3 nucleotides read TGTGCCAGCAGTACAGGGTTATTCTCCTATAATTCACCCCTCCACTTT.